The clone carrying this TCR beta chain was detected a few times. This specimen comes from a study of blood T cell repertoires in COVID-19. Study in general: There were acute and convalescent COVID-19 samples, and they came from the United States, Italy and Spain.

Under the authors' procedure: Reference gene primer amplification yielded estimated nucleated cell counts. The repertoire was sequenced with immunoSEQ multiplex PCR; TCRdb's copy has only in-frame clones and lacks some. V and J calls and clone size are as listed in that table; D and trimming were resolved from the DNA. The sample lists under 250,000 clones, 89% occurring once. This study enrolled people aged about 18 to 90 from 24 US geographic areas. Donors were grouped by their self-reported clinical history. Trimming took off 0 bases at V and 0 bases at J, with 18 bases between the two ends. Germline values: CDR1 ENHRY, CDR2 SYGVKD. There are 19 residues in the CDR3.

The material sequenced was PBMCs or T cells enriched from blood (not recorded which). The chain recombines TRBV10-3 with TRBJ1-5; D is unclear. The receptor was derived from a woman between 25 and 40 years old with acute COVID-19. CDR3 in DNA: TGTGCCATCAGTGAGTCTTATTACGCCCGCGGAGATAGCAATCAGCCCCAGCATTTT. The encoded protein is CAISESYYARGDSNQPQHF.